A single sample is the source of the 17 T cell receptor beta chains below, sequenced in a study of human T cells and chemical hapten exposure. TCRdb reprocessed the RACE reads via MiXCR and lists one record per CDR3 protein. Of roughly 97,000 distinct CDR3 sequences in the sample, 25% to 35% were seen once. Time point meaning: patch test 3, about 24 weeks after DPC sensitization. Treatment meaning: therapeutic diphenylcyclopropenone sensitization with weekly scalp DPC. The sample consisted of whole blood, taken in connection with sensitization to the hapten diphenylcyclopropenone (DPC). The receptors here all came from a man in his forties or fifties with alopecia areata. Some clones in this sample may be carry-over from other donors' samples.

This clonotype was seen just once. The V call is TRBV10-3, the J call TRBJ2-3; the match to TRBD1 covers 7 bases. The CDR3 loop spans 14 amino acids. Germline V gene sequence: CDR1 ENHRY, CDR2 SYGVKD. Germline trimming cut 10 bases from V and 0 bases from J; bases unmatched to any gene: 7. Here the CDR3 reads CATRPDRSTDTQYF. DNA for the CDR3: TGTGCCACCCGACCGGACAGGAGCACAGATACGCAGTATTTT.

This chain uses TRBV5-1 with TRBJ1-5; maybe TRBD1 (5 bases). This CDR3 spans 17 amino acids. Deletions cut 4 bases from V and 6 bases from J, with 23 bases between. CDR1 SGHRS and CDR2 YFSETQ come from the germline V gene. The CDR3 DNA reads TGCGCCAGCAGCCTGACGGCCGGAGACAGCAGTCGTCAGCCCCAGCATTTT. The encoded protein is CASSLTAGDSSRQPQHF. Variable domain in full (rest from reference TRBV5-1 and TRBJ1-5): KAGVTQTPRYLIKTRGQQVTLSCSPISGHRSVSWYQQTPGQGLQFLFEYFSETQRNKGNFPGRFSGRQFSNSRSEMNVSTLELGDSALYLCASSLTAGDSSRQPQHFGDGTRLSIL.

This clonotype was recorded many times. This chain uses TRBV12-3 or TRBV12-4 with TRBJ1-1; D call uncertain. This CDR3 has 12 amino acids. Trimming took off 7 bases at V and 0 bases at J, with 6 bases between the two ends. This CDR3 is CASMGMNTEAFF. CDR3 nucleotides: TGTGCCAGCATGGGCATGAACACTGAAGCTTTCTTT.

This clonotype was counted many times. The chain couples TRBV6-1 to TRBJ2-1; TRBD2 matches 10 bases. Per the germline V gene, CDR1 is MNHNS and CDR2 is SASEGT. This CDR3 region has 14 residues. With 7 bases clipped from V and 7 bases from J, the junction kept 7 bases outside the gene matches. The CDR3 sequence is CASTIAGGRNEQFF. The CDR3 region has the DNA TGTGCCAGCACCATAGCGGGAGGTCGGAATGAGCAGTTCTTC.

The chain couples TRBV7-9 to TRBJ2-7, with no clear D. CDR1 is SEHNR and CDR2 is FQNEAQ in the germline V gene (reference sequence). CDR3 length equals 12 residues. Deletions cut 5 bases from V and 3 bases from J, with 8 bases between. This CDR3 is CASSLDHYEQYF. CDR3 DNA sequence: TGTGCCAGCAGCCTAGATCACTACGAGCAGTACTTC. The full variable domain, its missing parts supplied by reference TRBV7-9 and TRBJ2-7, is DTGVSQNPRHKITKRGQNVTFRCDPISEHNRLYWYRQTLGQGPEFLTYFQNEAQLEKSRLLSDRFSAERPKGSFSTLEIQRTEQGDSAMYLCASSLDHYEQYFGPGTRLTVT.

The chain carries TRBV18 and TRBJ2-7; 8 nucleotides match TRBD2. Germline CDR1 KGHSH, CDR2 LQKENI. Trimming at V came to 3 bases and at J to 6 bases, leaving 4 bases not matched to a gene. The CDR3 covers 13 residues. The CDR3 here is CASSPREGGEQYF. The CDR3 bases are TGTGCCAGCTCACCCCGGGAGGGCGGCGAGCAGTACTTC.

The chain is built from TRBV6-2 or TRBV6-3 and TRBJ2-7, with D tentatively TRBD2 (6 bases). The CDR3 is 15 amino acids. Germline values: CDR1 MNHEY, CDR2 SVGEGT. The ends were cut back, 1 base at V and 0 bases at J, with 10 bases in the middle. CDR3 in amino acids: CASSYFGGSSYEQYF. For the CDR3, the DNA is TGTGCCAGCAGTTACTTCGGGGGTAGCTCCTACGAGCAGTACTTC.

The V gene is TRBV7-3, the J gene TRBJ2-3; D is ambiguous. Germline CDR1 is SGHTA and CDR2 is FQGTGA. The CDR3 runs to 12 residues. V lost 0 bases, J lost 6 bases, and 4 bases lay in between. The CDR3 protein is CASSLTGDTQYF. The DNA of the CDR3 is TGTGCCAGCAGCTTAACTGGCGATACGCAGTATTTT.

V and J are TRBV20-1 and TRBJ2-3; D ambiguous. Germline CDR1 DFQATT, CDR2 SNEGSKA (reference sequence). Trimming removed 0 bases from V and 2 bases from J, with 15 bases in between. This CDR3 is 16 amino acids long. CDR3 coding DNA: TGCAGTGCTAGAGATCCCAGCACCGTACTCACAGATACGCAGTATTTT. Amino acids: CSARDPSTVLTDTQYF.

The chain joins TRBV3-1 to TRBJ2-2, with D possibly matching TRBD2 (6 bases). The CDR3 covers 15 residues. V lost 5 bases to trimming and J lost 1 base, with 11 bases between them. Germline V lookup: CDR1 LGHDT, CDR2 YNNKEL (reference sequence). The CDR3 sequence is CASSGTRKNTGELFF. Written as DNA, the CDR3 is TGTGCCAGCAGCGGGACTCGTAAGAACACCGGGGAGCTGTTTTTT.

In this sample, this clonotype turned up a few times. The rearrangement links TRBV12-3 or TRBV12-4 to TRBJ2-1; 7 bases match TRBD2. The CDR3 contains 16 residues. Germline trimming cut 4 bases from V and 2 bases from J; bases unmatched to any gene: 8. In DNA, the CDR3 is TGTGCCAGCAGTTCCGGGGTGGGAGGGACCTACAATGAGCAGTTCTTC. This sequence encodes CASSSGVGGTYNEQFF.

This clonotype appeared once. The chain recombines TRBV28 with TRBJ2-5, with D maybe TRBD1 (7 bases). V was shortened by 6 bases and J by 2 bases, with 16 bases between the two germline ends. This CDR3 has 15 amino acids. CDR1 and CDR2 from the germline V gene are MDHEN and SYDVKM. The CDR3 sequence: CASRPEGARQETQYF. CDR3 sequence (DNA): TGTGCCAGCAGGCCGGAGGGGGCTAGACAAGAGACCCAGTACTTC.

The chain employs TRBV7-9 and TRBJ2-3; D might be TRBD2 (6 bases). The CDR3 consists of 17 residues. CDR1 and CDR2 (germline): SEHNR, FQNEAQ (reference sequence). Trimming cost V 1 base and J 0 bases, with 14 bases left between them. The CDR3 loop is CASSLVLTGASTDTQYF. In DNA, the CDR3 is TGTGCCAGCAGCTTAGTCTTGACGGGAGCTAGCACAGATACGCAGTATTTT.

The gene calls are TRBV19 and TRBJ2-1, with 7 bases fitting TRBD1. The CDR3 sequence is 15 residues long. Germline-derived CDR1 and CDR2 are LNHDA and SQIVND (reference sequence). Losses at the gene ends were 6 bases for V and 0 bases for J; bases not matched to a gene: 5. The CDR3 protein is CASRLDRSSYNEQFF. The CDR3 DNA reads as TGTGCCAGTAGATTGGACAGGAGCTCCTACAATGAGCAGTTCTTC. The full variable domain, its missing parts supplied by reference TRBV19 and TRBJ2-1, is DGGITQSPKYLFRKEGQNVTLSCEQNLNHDAMYWYRQDPGQGLRLIYYSQIVNDFQKGDIAEGYSVSREKKESFPLTVTSAQKNPTAFYLCASRLDRSSYNEQFFGPGTRLTVL.

This clonotype was found many times. This chain connects TRBV29-1 to TRBJ2-3, with 9 bases lining up with TRBD2. Germline loops: CDR1 SQVTM, CDR2 ANQGSEA. This CDR3 region has 16 residues. After removal of 1 base from V and 5 bases from J, the junction contained 10 bases not matched to a gene. The CDR3 DNA sequence: TGCAGCGTTGAAGGGTCCTTAGCGGGAGCGGGAGATACGCAGTATTTT. Amino acids: CSVEGSLAGAGDTQYF.

In its sample, this clonotype was seen a few times. The chain couples TRBV6-2 or TRBV6-3 to TRBJ1-5, with TRBD1 matching 7 bases. Per the germline V gene, CDR1 is MNHEY and CDR2 is SVGEGT. The junction had 8 bases not matched to a gene; V was cut back by 4 bases and J by 2 bases. The CDR3 is 16 residues long. CDR3 coding DNA: TGTGCCAGCAGTTCGGGACAGACTCGCCGCAATCAGCCCCAGCATTTT. This translates into CASSSGQTRRNQPQHF.

This clonotype was counted a few times. The V gene is TRBV9, the J gene TRBJ1-1; 9 nucleotides align to TRBD1. The junction had 4 bases not matched to a gene; V was cut back by 0 bases and J by 7 bases. The V gene's germline CDR1 is SGDLS and CDR2 YYNGEE. The CDR3 consists of 14 residues. The CDR3 nucleotides are TGTGCCAGCAGCGTAGACAGGGGGCAAGGTGAAGCTTTCTTT. Encoded protein: CASSVDRGQGEAFF.